The entry below describes one T cell receptor beta chain. Its antigen is still unknown. Per-base qualities were not stored, and no clone one base away is much larger. The sample has other DNA sequences that encode this CDR3 too. The collaborating institutions used their own protocols to collect whole blood in K2EDTA tubes. Collaborator samples were shipped for TCRbeta analysis as frozen whole blood, isolated PBMCs, or DNA extracted from either sample type. These data belong to a study of blood T cell repertoires in COVID-19 (dated by TCRdb to 2020 to 2022). Looking at the study overall: Samples covering the acute and convalescent phases of COVID-19 were provided by collaborators in the United States, Italy and Spain. A de-identified subject ID, COVID-19 status, age in years and sex were almost always included in the sample metadata. Where available, HLA class I and class II types were taken from metadata supplied by the sample provider and were not determined by assay-based typing. The material from the prospective study consisted of cDNA or gDNA derived from T cells, B-cell-depleted T cells, or PBMCs. The samples were drawn from two sources: the first 160 participants of the ongoing ImmuneRACE study, and 1,000 to 1,500 subjects contributed by 6 global collaborators. The repertoires were released in a freely available public database intended as a resource for research on the immune response to SARS-CoV-2. Subjects who had been exposed to COVID-19, were actively infected with it, or had recovered from it provided the deeply sampled blood TCRbeta repertoires that made up the dataset. Here is what the overall study found, with its caveats: Clinical and demographic metadata were provided uncurated, with the amount varying by source and participant.

TCRbeta CDR3 regions were amplified from genomic DNA by means of the immunoSEQ Assay, a bias-controlled multiplex PCR. The study's processing was this. The number of nucleated cells in each sample was estimated by amplification of reference gene primers within the assay. Sequence reads were collapsed and filtered to measure the absolute abundance of every unique TCRbeta CDR3 rearrangement. For each sample, productive Simpson clonality was calculated by taking the square root of Simpson's diversity index across productive rearrangements. In its TCRdb copy, this immuneACCESS table keeps in-frame sequences only and misses some clones. Where compared with another copy, unresolved V genes explain less than half of these, and the others have no known cause. V and J calls and clone size are copied from that table; D and trimming were computed from the DNA. The sample has about 300,000 clones on record, 65% to 85% of them singletons. About 1.2% of the sample belongs to the ten largest clones.

The junction shows trimming of 4 bases on V and 1 base on J, plus 6 bases between the germline ends. Including the terminal cysteine and phenylalanine, the CDR3 comprises 13 residues. Solely the CDR3 DNA is kept, with 39 bases framed from the first base. The source is a woman between 45 and 60 years old with acute or convalescent COVID-19. This receptor chain uses TRBV12-3 or TRBV12-4 and TRBJ2-3; perhaps TRBD2 is the D gene, with 5 bases matching. Source material: peripheral blood. DNA sequence: TGTGCCAGCAGTTCCGGGGGCACAGATACGCAGTATTTT. Its translation is CASSSGGTDTQYF.